The rows below give T cell receptor beta chains drawn from one sample of a study of shared clonotypes between healthy human individuals. Clones were sequenced by immunoSEQ multiplex PCR, and TCRdb holds only the in-frame ones, with some missing. The profile shows 2,500,000 or so clones, 85% to 95% of them singletons. Sequencing used naive CD4+ T cells from PBMCs. Receptor source: a man younger than 35 in good health. Some clones in this sample may be carry-over from other donors' samples. Both conserved end residues are part of each CDR3. Fields, in order: clone size, V gene, CDR3 length, CDR3 protein. Some rows mark clone size as missing; the rest say once, few, many or name a class of expanded clone.

size: -
V: TRBV30
length: 14
CDR3: CAWQPGQGSYEQYF

size: -
V: TRBV11-2
length: 14
CDR3: CASSSKTAQETQYF

size: -
V: TRBV5-1
length: 13
CDR3: CASSSGQSYGYTF

size: once
V: TRBV28
length: 15
CDR3: CASRGTSEGSGELFF

size: -
V: TRBV28
length: 14
CDR3: CASTVTGWNEKLFF

size: -
V: TRBV6-4
length: 13
CDR3: CASSDDLGTRQFF

size: -
V: TRBV6-5
length: 13
CDR3: CASSQRTPHEQYF

size: -
V: TRBV5-6
length: 13
CDR3: CASSSGRPNEQYF

size: -
V: TRBV19
length: 14
CDR3: CASSPSGTTDTQYF

size: few
V: TRBV14
length: 12
CDR3: CASSQSSAEAFF

size: -
V: TRBV5-1
length: 14
CDR3: CASSLEAPDYGYTF

size: -
V: TRBV2
length: 16
CDR3: CASSRALTGPLIEAFF

size: -
V: TRBV18
length: 14
CDR3: CASSTGGVNQPQHF

size: -
V: TRBV6-1
length: 12
CDR3: CASNHRQETQYF

size: -
V: TRBV28
length: 18
CDR3: CASSLTAGAGWGTDTQYF

size: once
V: TRBV4-1
length: 14
CDR3: CASSQDEGVYGYTF

size: -
V: TRBV7-2
length: 17
CDR3: CASSTMRGSLSGNTIYF

size: -
V: TRBV11-2
length: 15
CDR3: CASSLVLAGVGEQYF

size: -
V: TRBV28
length: 14
CDR3: CASSLLGGNYGYTF

size: few
V: TRBV2
length: 13
CDR3: CASSGAGNQPQHF

size: -
V: TRBV9
length: 15
CDR3: CASSPASGRASEQFF

size: -
V: TRBV19
length: 9
CDR3: CARKVQQYF

size: -
V: TRBV30
length: 13
CDR3: CAWSPGQVYGYTF

size: -
V: TRBV6-1
length: 15
CDR3: CASSVTSGRWVEQFF

size: -
V: TRBV18
length: 15
CDR3: CASSPAPPAYNEQFF

size: -
V: TRBV4-2
length: 16
CDR3: CASSRVAGGIYNEQFF

size: few
V: TRBV29-1
length: 13
CDR3: CSVESQQNTEAFF

size: -
V: TRBV6-5
length: 15
CDR3: CASSYLGGTGGTQYF

size: once
V: TRBV9
length: 14
CDR3: CASSTREGTDTQYF

size: -
V: TRBV11-2
length: 15
CDR3: CASSLVGSGGNGYTF

size: -
V: TRBV6-5
length: 14
CDR3: CASSRSGPGGVQYF

size: once
V: TRBV28
length: 13
CDR3: CASSSLGTDTQYF

size: -
V: TRBV4-3
length: 19
CDR3: CASSQDFARTSGITYEQYF

size: once
V: TRBV27
length: 15
CDR3: CASSFGGGLWEEQYF

size: -
V: TRBV27
length: 14
CDR3: CASSLAGSGYEQYF

size: -
V: TRBV7-3
length: 13
CDR3: CASSLTQGETQYF

size: -
V: TRBV6-6
length: 14
CDR3: CASSSGTSFGELFF

size: -
V: TRBV7-8
length: 14
CDR3: CASSLAFGGREAFF

size: -
V: TRBV5-4
length: 17
CDR3: CASSQGLAGGQGNEQFF

size: -
V: TRBV11-2
length: 11
CDR3: CASSLEDEQYF

size: few
V: TRBV5-4
length: 15
CDR3: CASSEGGSRHQPQHF

size: -
V: TRBV18
length: 15
CDR3: CASSSQPRGQYEQYF

size: -
V: TRBV30
length: 12
CDR3: CAWREMRETQYF

size: -
V: TRBV28
length: 14
CDR3: CASRRQLSGAKLFF

size: -
V: TRBV28
length: 11
CDR3: CASSLWQPQHF

size: -
V: TRBV5-1
length: 14
CDR3: CASSLGTGGTEAFF

size: -
V: TRBV12-1
length: 21
CDR3: CASSPNLRLAGGPLNTGELFF

size: -
V: TRBV10-3
length: 13
CDR3: CAISGGDNTEAFF

size: -
V: TRBV28
length: 14
CDR3: CASSLISGKRKQYF

size: -
V: TRBV6-6
length: 13
CDR3: CASSYPGTTEAFF

size: -
V: TRBV28
length: 19
CDR3: CASSSRPGLAGPASDTQYF